The 28 T cell receptor beta chains in this list originate from one sample, sequenced in a study of cytomegalovirus exposure and HLA in healthy donors. The PCR had 60 Vbeta and 13 Jbeta primers. Assay used: immunoSEQ multiplex PCR; TCRdb lists only in-frame clones, some missing. The sample comprises 90,000 to 100,000 clones, approximately 71% of which are singletons, and approximately 8% rests with the top ten. Sequenced sample: PBMCs. Receptors originate from a female donor in good health and CMV-seronegative.

The chain combines TRBV14 with TRBJ1-5, with 8 nucleotides matching TRBD1. Per germline, CDR1 SGHDN and CDR2 FVKESK. CDR3 length: 16 amino acids. Trimming removed 5 bases from V and 0 bases from J; junction bases left unmatched: 6. The CDR3 DNA reads as TGTGCCAGCAGCTTAACGACAGGGGATAGCAATCAGCCCCAGCATTTT. It is translated as CASSLTTGDSNQPQHF.

The sample holds one count of this clone. The chain carries TRBV4-1 and TRBJ1-4, with D possibly matching TRBD1 (6 bases). This CDR3 has 15 residues. Trimming cost V 4 bases and J 5 bases, with 14 bases left between them. The V gene's germline CDR1 is MGHRA and CDR2 YSYEKL. As DNA, the CDR3 is TGCGCCAGCAGCCTAAGGGGGGGAACAAATGAAAAACTGTTTTTT. As protein: CASSLRGGTNEKLFF.

The rearrangement links TRBV7-9 to TRBJ1-1; no clear D gene. CDR3 size: 16 residues. Trimming removed 1 base at V and 0 bases at J, with 12 bases between. The germline V gene has CDR1 SEHNR and CDR2 FQNEAQ (reference sequence). Written as DNA, the CDR3 is TGTGCCAGCAGCTTAGGATCGGTACCGATGAACACTGAAGCTTTCTTT. Encoded protein: CASSLGSVPMNTEAFF.

This clone was seen once. CDR3 loop: CASSQDPSGGRTTDTQYF. The CDR3 nucleotides read TGCGCCAGCAGCCAAGATCCCTCGGGCGGGAGGACCACAGATACGCAGTATTTT. The chain combines TRBV4-3 with TRBJ2-3; the match to TRBD2 covers 8 bases. The CDR3 consists of 18 residues. The V gene end was trimmed by 0 bases and the J gene end by 2 bases; junction bases not matched to a gene: 10. Germline V CDR1 and CDR2: LGHNA, YSLEER.

J is TRBJ2-1 and V is TRBV4-3; tentative D call: TRBD1 (5 bases). Germline CDR1 LGHNA, CDR2 YSLEER. V was cut by 0 bases and J by 2 bases, with 14 bases left in between. The CDR3 has 17 residues. CDR3 sequence: CASSQDQRQLTYNEQFF. CDR3 coding DNA: TGCGCCAGCAGCCAAGATCAGCGACAGCTAACCTACAATGAGCAGTTCTTC.

Here the CDR3 DNA reads TGCGCCAGCAGCCACCGAATTTCTAGCGGGAGCTCCCCCTACGAGCAGTACTTC. Its translation: CASSHRISSGSSPYEQYF. The rearrangement joins TRBV4-3 to TRBJ2-7, with 10 bases aligning to TRBD2. Germline loops: CDR1 LGHNA, CDR2 YSLEER. This CDR3 has 18 amino acids. The V and J ends lost 3 bases and 2 bases, in that order; junction bases with no gene match: 13.

This clone was detected a few times. CDR3 bases: TGTGCCAGCAGTGGGGCCGGCGACACAGATACGCAGTATTTT. This sequence encodes CASSGAGDTDTQYF. This chain joins TRBV25-1 and TRBJ2-3; D gene ambiguous. CDR3 size: 14 residues. Germline V lookup: CDR1 MGHDK, CDR2 SYGVNS. The ends were cut back, 4 bases at V and 2 bases at J, with 10 bases in the middle.

CDR3 nucleotide sequence: TGTGCCAGCTCAACGACAGGGAACCCTAACTATGGCTACACCTTC. It specifies CASSTTGNPNYGYTF. This chain connects TRBV18 to TRBJ1-2; 7 nucleotides line up with TRBD1. Germline lookup yields CDR1 KGHSH and CDR2 LQKENI. V lost 5 bases to trimming and J lost 0 bases; unmatched junction nucleotides: 6. This CDR3 has 15 residues. The full variable domain, completed using reference TRBV18 and TRBJ1-2, is NAGVMQNPRHLVRRRGQEARLRCSPMKGHSHVYWYRQLPEEGLKFMVYLQKENIIDESGMPKERFSAEFPKEGPSILRIQQVVRGDSAAYFCASSTTGNPNYGYTFGSGTRLTVV.

The chain is built from TRBV5-1 and TRBJ1-1; no clear D gene. Trimming removed 4 bases from V and 5 bases from J, with 15 bases in between. This CDR3 contains 14 residues. The germline CDR1 and CDR2 sequences are SGHRS and YFSETQ. The CDR3 here is CASSPEDLGTEAFF. DNA for the CDR3: TGCGCCAGCAGCCCCGAGGATCTCGGGACTGAAGCTTTCTTT.

CDR3 sequence reads: CASSLGAGEGYTF. Written as DNA, the CDR3 is TGTGCCAGCAGTTTGGGGGCAGGGGAAGGCTACACCTTC. The genes are TRBV27 and TRBJ1-2; weak D call: TRBD1 (6 bases). Per germline, CDR1 MNHEY and CDR2 SMNVEV (reference sequence). The CDR3 extends over 13 amino acids. V was trimmed by 3 bases and J by 8 bases, leaving 13 bases between them.

In its sample, this clone was seen once. The chain couples TRBV7-3 to TRBJ1-2; possible D gene TRBD1, 5 bases. V dropped 3 bases and J dropped 6 bases, with 11 bases sitting between them. The CDR3 is 13 residues long. The germline gives CDR1 SGHTA, CDR2 FQGTGA. The CDR3 spells CASSLGRGHGYTF. In DNA, the CDR3 is TGTGCCAGCAGCTTGGGGAGGGGTCATGGCTACACCTTC.

The chain uses TRBV12-5 and TRBJ2-1, with 8 bases fitting TRBD1. With 6 bases clipped from V and 4 bases from J, the junction kept 8 bases outside the gene matches. The V gene's germline CDR1 is LGHNT and CDR2 FRNRAP. CDR3 length: 15 residues. The CDR3 reads CASGHGQGSYNEQFF. The CDR3 DNA follows: TGTGCTAGTGGCCATGGACAGGGATCTTACAATGAGCAGTTCTTC.

The chain is built from TRBV6-1 and TRBJ2-1; 9 bases agree with TRBD1. Germline lookup yields CDR1 MNHNS and CDR2 SASEGT. The CDR3 is made up of 15 amino acids. V shed 7 bases and J 4 bases; nucleotides not matched to a gene: 8. CDR3 DNA sequence: TGTGCCAGCAACTTCGGGACAGGGCTTTACAATGAGCAGTTCTTC. Translation: CASNFGTGLYNEQFF.

This sequence joins TRBV4-1 and TRBJ2-7; 7 positions agree with TRBD2. The V segment lost 0 bases and the J segment 4 bases; nucleotides outside the gene matches: 6. From germline, CDR1 is MGHRA and CDR2 YSYEKL. This CDR3 is 15 amino acids long. CDR3 sequence: CASSQEGGGSYEQYF. As DNA, the CDR3 is TGCGCCAGCAGCCAAGAGGGCGGCGGGAGTTACGAGCAGTACTTC.

The V and J genes are TRBV5-5 and TRBJ2-7; D unclear. V lost 1 base and J 0 bases, leaving 14 bases between the germline ends. Germline V gives CDR1 SGHKS, CDR2 YYEKEE (reference sequence). The CDR3 extends over 16 amino acids. The CDR3, as DNA: TGTGCCAGCAGCTTGATTTTCATTCCGAGCTCCTACGAGCAGTACTTC. It codes for CASSLIFIPSSYEQYF.

The V call is TRBV7-2, the J call TRBJ2-1, with 10 bases lining up with TRBD2. V lost 5 bases to trimming and J lost 4 bases; unmatched junction nucleotides: 5. The CDR3 is made up of 15 amino acids. Germline values: CDR1 SGHTA, CDR2 FQGNSA. The CDR3 loop reads CASSPRTSGYNEQFF. The CDR3 nucleotides read TGTGCCAGCAGCCCCCGGACTAGCGGTTACAATGAGCAGTTCTTC. Based on the CDR3 plus reference TRBV7-2 and TRBJ2-1, the full variable domain is GAGVSQSPSNKVTEKGKDVELRCDPISGHTALYWYRQSLGQGLEFLIYFQGNSAPDKSGLPSDRFSAERTGGSVSTLTIQRTQQEDSAVYLCASSPRTSGYNEQFFGPGTRLTVL.

The J gene is TRBJ2-3, the V gene TRBV9; 7 positions agree with TRBD1. Looked up from germline, CDR1 is SGDLS and CDR2 is YYNGEE. The CDR3 is made up of 14 amino acids. The junction had 4 bases not matched to a gene; V was cut back by 3 bases and J by 3 bases. Here the CDR3 reads CASSDDRDTDTQYF. DNA for the CDR3: TGTGCCAGCAGCGACGACAGGGATACAGATACGCAGTATTTT.

This chain connects TRBV10-3 to TRBJ1-2, with no clear D. From germline, CDR1 is ENHRY and CDR2 SYGVKD. With 3 bases removed from V and 5 bases from J, the gap between germline ends came to 10 bases. The CDR3 has 13 amino acids. The CDR3 reads CAISDMADYGYTF. The CDR3 DNA reads as TGTGCCATCAGTGATATGGCTGATTATGGCTACACCTTC.

The chain uses TRBV6-5 and TRBJ1-3, with D perhaps TRBD1 (5 bases). Trimming shortened V by 8 bases and J by 4 bases, and 18 bases separated the two germline ends. Germline CDR1 reads MNHEY; CDR2 reads SVGAGI. The CDR3 has 15 residues. Here the CDR3 DNA reads TGTGCCAGCGCCCCCTGGGGGGGTTCGGGAAACACCATATATTTT. It encodes CASAPWGGSGNTIYF.

V gene TRBV4-3 combines with J gene TRBJ2-2; 7 positions agree with TRBD1. Germline V gives CDR1 LGHNA, CDR2 YSLEER. After removal of 1 base from V and 3 bases from J, the junction contained 11 bases not matched to a gene. This CDR3 is built from 18 residues. The CDR3 coding sequence is TGCGCCAGCAGCCAAGTTGTGGCGACAGGGAGTTACACCGGGGAGCTGTTTTTT. Protein: CASSQVVATGSYTGELFF.

V gene TRBV6-1 combines with J gene TRBJ1-5; no reliable D call. The V end was cut by 2 bases, the J end by 3 bases, with 5 bases between. Germline V CDR1 and CDR2: MNHNS, SASEGT. The CDR3 is 13 residues long. CDR3 sequence (DNA): TGTGCCAGCAGTGAAATTCTCAATCAGCCCCAGCATTTT. Protein sequence: CASSEILNQPQHF.

The CDR3 sequence: CASSLPPGGMTEAFF. CDR3 coding DNA: TGCGCCAGCAGCCTTCCTCCGGGGGGAATGACTGAAGCTTTCTTT. The chain has TRBV4-1 and TRBJ1-1; D is perhaps TRBD1 (5 bases). The V gene's germline CDR1 is MGHRA and CDR2 YSYEKL. The CDR3 has 15 amino acids. Trimming removed 4 bases from V and 5 bases from J, with 17 bases in between.

This chain joins TRBV19 and TRBJ1-5; D might be TRBD1 (5 bases). V gave up 7 bases and J gave up 10 bases, with 14 bases separating them. The V gene's germline CDR1 is LNHDA and CDR2 SQIVND (reference sequence). There are 12 residues in the CDR3. The CDR3 loop reads CASTPGASPQHF. In DNA, the CDR3 is TGTGCCAGTACCCCTGGGGCCAGCCCCCAGCATTTT.

J is TRBJ2-4 and V is TRBV4-1; D possibly corresponds to TRBD1 (6 bases). Germline lookup yields CDR1 MGHRA and CDR2 YSYEKL. CDR3 size: 15 residues. V dropped 2 bases and J dropped 3 bases, with 11 bases sitting between them. The DNA for the CDR3 is TGCGCCAGCAGCCAAAGTGGACAGAGCAAAAACATTCAGTACTTC. Amino acids: CASSQSGQSKNIQYF.

V and J are TRBV29-1 and TRBJ1-1, with 7 nucleotides matching TRBD1. Germline CDR1 is SQVTM and CDR2 is ANQGSEA. The ends lost 8 bases at V and 4 bases at J; junction bases unmatched: 10. The CDR3 totals 13 residues. The CDR3, as DNA: TGCAGCTGCCTGGAAGGGGGCATCACTGAAGCTTTCTTT. It is translated as CSCLEGGITEAFF. Full variable domain (rest looked up from reference TRBV29-1 and TRBJ1-1): SAVISQKPSRDICQRGTSLTIQCQVDSQVTMMFWYRQQPGQSLTLIATANQGSEATYESGFVIDKFPISRPNLTFSTLTVSNMSPEDSSIYLCSCLEGGITEAFFGQGTRLTVV.

The sample holds one count of this clone. The CDR3 DNA sequence: TGTGCCAGCAGCTTGTGGACGGAGGGGGCTAGTGGCTACACCTTC. As protein: CASSLWTEGASGYTF. The chain employs TRBV5-5 and TRBJ1-2, with 7 positions matching TRBD1. V dropped 1 base and J dropped 7; count of bases not matched to a gene: 10. Germline lookup yields CDR1 SGHKS and CDR2 YYEKEE (reference sequence). This CDR3 spans 15 amino acids.

This chain links TRBV6-6 with TRBJ1-2; D unresolved. The CDR3 is 12 residues long. The V end was cut by 8 bases, the J end by 1 base, with 8 bases between. CDR1 and CDR2 from the germline V gene are MNHNY and SVGAGI (reference sequence). The CDR3 coding sequence is TGTGCCAGCTCGGCGGATAACTATGGCTACACCTTC. Amino acid sequence: CASSADNYGYTF.

The chain links TRBV11-2 to TRBJ1-6; 9 bases line up with TRBD1. Losses at the gene ends were 6 bases for V and 7 bases for J; bases not matched to a gene: 4. The germline V gene has CDR1 SGHAT and CDR2 FQNNGV. The CDR3 runs to 14 residues. The CDR3 here is CASSWDRVNSPLHF. The CDR3, as DNA: TGTGCCAGCAGTTGGGACAGGGTAAATTCACCCCTCCACTTT.